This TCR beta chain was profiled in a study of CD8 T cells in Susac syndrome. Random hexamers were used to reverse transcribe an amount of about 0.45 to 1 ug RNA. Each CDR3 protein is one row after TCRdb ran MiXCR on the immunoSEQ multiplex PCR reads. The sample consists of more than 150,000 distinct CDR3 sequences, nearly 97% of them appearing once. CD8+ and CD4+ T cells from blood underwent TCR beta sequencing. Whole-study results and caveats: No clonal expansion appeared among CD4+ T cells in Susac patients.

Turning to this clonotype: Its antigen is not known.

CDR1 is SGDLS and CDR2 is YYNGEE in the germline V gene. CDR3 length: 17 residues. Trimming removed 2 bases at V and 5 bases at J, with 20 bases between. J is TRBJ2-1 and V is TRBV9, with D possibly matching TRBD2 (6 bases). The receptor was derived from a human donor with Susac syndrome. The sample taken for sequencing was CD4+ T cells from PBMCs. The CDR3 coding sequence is TGTGCCAGCAGCGTCTCCCAGACTAGTTGGGGTCACAATGAGCAGTTCTTC. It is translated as CASSVSQTSWGHNEQFF.